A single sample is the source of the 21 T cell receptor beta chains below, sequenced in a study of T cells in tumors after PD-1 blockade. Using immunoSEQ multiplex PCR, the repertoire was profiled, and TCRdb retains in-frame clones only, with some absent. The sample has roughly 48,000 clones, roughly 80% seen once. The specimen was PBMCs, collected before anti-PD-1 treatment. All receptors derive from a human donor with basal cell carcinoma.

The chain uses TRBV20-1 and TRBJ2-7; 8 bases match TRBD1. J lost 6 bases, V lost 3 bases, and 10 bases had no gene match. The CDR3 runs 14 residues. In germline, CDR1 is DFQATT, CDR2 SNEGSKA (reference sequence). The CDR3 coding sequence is TGCAGTGCTAGTGGGACAGGTAGAGTTTCCGAGCAGTACTTC. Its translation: CSASGTGRVSEQYF.

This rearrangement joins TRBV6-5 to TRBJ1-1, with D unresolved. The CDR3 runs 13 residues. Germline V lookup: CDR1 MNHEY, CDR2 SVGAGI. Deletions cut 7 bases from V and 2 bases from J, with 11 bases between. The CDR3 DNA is TGTGCCAGCACCTATGGGCCCAACACTGAAGCTTTCTTT. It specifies CASTYGPNTEAFF.

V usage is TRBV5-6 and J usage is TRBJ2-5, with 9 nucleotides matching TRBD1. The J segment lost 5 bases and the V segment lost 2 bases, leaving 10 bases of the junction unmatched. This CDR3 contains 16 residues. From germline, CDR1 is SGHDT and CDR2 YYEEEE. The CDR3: CASSFPGQGFGETQYF. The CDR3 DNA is TGTGCCAGCAGCTTTCCGGGACAGGGTTTCGGGGAGACCCAGTACTTC.

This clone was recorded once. Here the CDR3 DNA reads TGTGCCAGCAGCACGACTAGCGGGGGGCACTACGAGCAGTACTTC. Protein: CASSTTSGGHYEQYF. The chain carries TRBV7-2 and TRBJ2-7; 13 bases align to TRBD2. Losses at the gene ends were 5 bases for V and 3 bases for J; bases not matched to a gene: 4. This CDR3 has 15 residues. CDR1 SGHTA and CDR2 FQGNSA come from the germline V gene.

The CDR3 here is CASSLPWDYEGETQYF. DNA for the CDR3: TGTGCCAGCAGCTTACCCTGGGACTACGAGGGGGAGACCCAGTACTTC. The V and J genes are TRBV7-2 and TRBJ2-5; 7 positions match TRBD2. The CDR3 loop spans 16 amino acids. Looked up from germline, CDR1 is SGHTA and CDR2 is FQGNSA. V lost 2 bases and J lost 5; bases outside the gene matches: 11.

The CDR3 sequence: CASSWGVGGELFF. As DNA, the CDR3 is TGTGCCAGCAGCTGGGGGGTCGGCGGGGAGCTGTTTTTT. The chain links TRBV7-6 to TRBJ2-2, with D perhaps matching TRBD2 (6 bases). Germline lookup yields CDR1 SGHVS and CDR2 FNYEAQ. V shed 4 bases and J shed 7 bases, with 10 bases lying between them. The CDR3 length is 13 residues.

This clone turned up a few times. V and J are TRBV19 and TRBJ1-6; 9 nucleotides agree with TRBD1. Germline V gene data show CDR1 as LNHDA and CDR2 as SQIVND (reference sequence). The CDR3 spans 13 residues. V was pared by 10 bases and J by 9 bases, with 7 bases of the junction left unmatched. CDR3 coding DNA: TGTGCCACCAGGACAGGGGCCGGTTCACCCCTCCACTTT. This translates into CATRTGAGSPLHF.

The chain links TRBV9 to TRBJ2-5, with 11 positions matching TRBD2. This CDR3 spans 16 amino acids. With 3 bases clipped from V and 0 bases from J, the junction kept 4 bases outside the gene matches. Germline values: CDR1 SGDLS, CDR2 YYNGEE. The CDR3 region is CASSALAGGNQETQYF. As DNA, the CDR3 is TGTGCCAGCAGCGCCCTAGCGGGGGGTAACCAAGAGACCCAGTACTTC. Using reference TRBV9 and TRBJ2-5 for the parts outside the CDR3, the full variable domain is DSGVTQTPKHLITATGQRVTLRCSPRSGDLSVYWYQQSLDQGLQFLIQYYNGEERAKGNILERFSAQQFPDLHSELNLSSLELGDSALYFCASSALAGGNQETQYFGPGTRLLVL.

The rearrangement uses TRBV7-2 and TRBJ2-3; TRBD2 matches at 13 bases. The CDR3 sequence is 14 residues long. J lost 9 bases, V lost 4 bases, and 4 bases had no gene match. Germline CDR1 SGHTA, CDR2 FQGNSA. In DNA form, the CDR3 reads TGTGCCAGCAGCTCCGGGACTAGCGGGGAGACGCAGTATTTT. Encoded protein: CASSSGTSGETQYF.

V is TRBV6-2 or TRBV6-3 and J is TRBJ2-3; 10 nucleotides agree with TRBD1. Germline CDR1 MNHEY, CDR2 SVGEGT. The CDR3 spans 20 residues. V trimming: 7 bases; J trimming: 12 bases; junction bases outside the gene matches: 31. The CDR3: CASTPASTGGRQGASYYQYF. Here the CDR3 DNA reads TGTGCCAGCACCCCGGCGTCCACAGGGGGGAGACAGGGGGCTTCATATTATCAGTATTTT.

CDR3 sequence: CASSGQGRGYTF. In DNA form, the CDR3 reads TGTGCCAGCAGTGGACAGGGGCGAGGCTACACCTTC. The V gene is TRBV25-1, the J gene TRBJ1-2, with TRBD1 matching over 8 bases. Germline V gene lookup returns CDR1 MGHDK and CDR2 SYGVNS. The CDR3 sequence is 12 residues long. The V gene end was trimmed by 4 bases and the J gene end by 8 bases; junction bases not matched to a gene: 3.

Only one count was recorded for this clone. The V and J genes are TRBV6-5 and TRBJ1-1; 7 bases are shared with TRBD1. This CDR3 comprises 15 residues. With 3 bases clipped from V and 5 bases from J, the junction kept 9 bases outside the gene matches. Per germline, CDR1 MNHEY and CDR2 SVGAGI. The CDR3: CASSYSGGTVTEAFF. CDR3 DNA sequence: TGTGCCAGCAGTTATTCCGGCGGGACAGTGACTGAAGCTTTCTTT.

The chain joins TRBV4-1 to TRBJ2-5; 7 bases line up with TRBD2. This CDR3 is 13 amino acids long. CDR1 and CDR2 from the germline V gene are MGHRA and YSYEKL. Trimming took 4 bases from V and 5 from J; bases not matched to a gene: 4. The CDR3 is CASSRGGVETQYF. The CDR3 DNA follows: TGCGCCAGCAGCCGGGGAGGGGTTGAGACCCAGTACTTC.

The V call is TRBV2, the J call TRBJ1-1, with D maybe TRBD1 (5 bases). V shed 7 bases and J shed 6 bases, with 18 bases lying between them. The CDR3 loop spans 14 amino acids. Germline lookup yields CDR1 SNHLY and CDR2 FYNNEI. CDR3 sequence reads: CASNMPPGGSEAFF. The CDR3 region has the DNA TGTGCCAGCAACATGCCCCCGGGGGGGTCTGAAGCTTTCTTT.

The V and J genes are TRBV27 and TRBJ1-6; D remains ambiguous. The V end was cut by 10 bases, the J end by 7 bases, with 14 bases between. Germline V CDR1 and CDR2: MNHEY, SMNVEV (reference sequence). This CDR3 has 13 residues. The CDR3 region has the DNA TGTGCCACCGCCGGAAGGGTAAATTCACCCCTCCACTTT. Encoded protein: CATAGRVNSPLHF.

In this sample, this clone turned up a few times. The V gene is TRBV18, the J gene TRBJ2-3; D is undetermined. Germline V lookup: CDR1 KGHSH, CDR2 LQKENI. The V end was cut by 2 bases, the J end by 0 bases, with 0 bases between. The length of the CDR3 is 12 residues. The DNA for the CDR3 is TGTGCCAGCTCACCAAGCACAGATACGCAGTATTTT. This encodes CASSPSTDTQYF.

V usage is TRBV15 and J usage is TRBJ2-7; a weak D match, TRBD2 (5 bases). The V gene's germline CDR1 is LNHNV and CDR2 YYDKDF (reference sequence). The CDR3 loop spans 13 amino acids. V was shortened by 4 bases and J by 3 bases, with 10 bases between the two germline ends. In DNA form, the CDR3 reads TGTGCCACCAGCACAAACGGAGGCTACGAGCAGTACTTC. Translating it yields CATSTNGGYEQYF.

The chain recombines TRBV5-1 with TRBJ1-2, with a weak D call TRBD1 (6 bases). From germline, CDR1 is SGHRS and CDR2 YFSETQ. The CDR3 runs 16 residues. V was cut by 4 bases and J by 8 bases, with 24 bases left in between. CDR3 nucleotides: TGCGCCAGCAGCACAATCAGGGGCCCTTTGGATCGAGGCTACACCTTC. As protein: CASSTIRGPLDRGYTF.

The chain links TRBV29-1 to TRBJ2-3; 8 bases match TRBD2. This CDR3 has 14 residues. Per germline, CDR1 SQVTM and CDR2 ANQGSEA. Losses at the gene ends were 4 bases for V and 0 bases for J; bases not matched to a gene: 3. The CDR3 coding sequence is TGCAGCGTTGCAGCGGGGGTTAGCACAGATACGCAGTATTTT. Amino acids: CSVAAGVSTDTQYF.

CDR3 DNA: TGCAGTGCTGGGCCGAGAGAGACCCAGTACTTC. Its translation: CSAGPRETQYF. This rearrangement joins TRBV20-1 to TRBJ2-5; D is unresolved. V lost 5 bases and J 4 bases, leaving 8 bases between the germline ends. CDR1 is DFQATT and CDR2 is SNEGSKA in the germline V gene (reference sequence). The CDR3 extends over 11 amino acids.

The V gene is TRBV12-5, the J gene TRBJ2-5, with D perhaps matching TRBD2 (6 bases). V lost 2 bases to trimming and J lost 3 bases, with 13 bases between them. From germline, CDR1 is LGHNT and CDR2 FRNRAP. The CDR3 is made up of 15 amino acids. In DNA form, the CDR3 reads TGTGCTAGTGGTTTGACCGGGGGTTGGGAAGAGACCCAGTACTTC. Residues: CASGLTGGWEETQYF.